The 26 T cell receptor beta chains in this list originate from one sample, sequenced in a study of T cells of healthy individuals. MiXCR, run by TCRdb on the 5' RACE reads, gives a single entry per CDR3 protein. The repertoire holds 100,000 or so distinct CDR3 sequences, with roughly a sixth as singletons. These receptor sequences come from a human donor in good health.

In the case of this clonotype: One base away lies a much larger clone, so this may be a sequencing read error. The CDR3 DNA follows: TGTGCCAGAAGTTACAGAACCTTACAAAGGGGTGGCTACACCTTC. As protein: CARSYRTLQRGGYTF. The chain has TRBV6-5 and TRBJ1-2; a possible D gene is TRBD1 (5 bases). Germline CDR1 reads MNHEY; CDR2 reads SVGAGI. This CDR3 has 15 amino acids.

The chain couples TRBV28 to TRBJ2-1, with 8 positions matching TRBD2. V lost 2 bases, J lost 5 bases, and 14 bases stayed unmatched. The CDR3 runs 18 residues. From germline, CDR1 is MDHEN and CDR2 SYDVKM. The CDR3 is CASSLNPYASGRNNEQFF. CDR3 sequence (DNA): TGTGCCAGCAGTTTAAACCCCTATGCGAGCGGGAGAAACAATGAGCAGTTCTTC.

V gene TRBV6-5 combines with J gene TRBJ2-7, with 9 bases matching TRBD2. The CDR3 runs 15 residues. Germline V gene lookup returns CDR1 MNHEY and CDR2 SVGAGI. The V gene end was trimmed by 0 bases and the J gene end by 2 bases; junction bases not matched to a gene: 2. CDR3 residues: CASSYSTSGTYEQYF. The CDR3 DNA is TGTGCCAGCAGTTACTCGACTAGCGGTACCTACGAGCAGTACTTC.

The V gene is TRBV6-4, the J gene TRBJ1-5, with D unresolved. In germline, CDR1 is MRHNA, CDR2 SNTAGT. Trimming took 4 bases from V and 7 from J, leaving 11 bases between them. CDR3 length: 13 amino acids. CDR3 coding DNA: TGTGCCAGCAGTGGGGAGGGAGGCCAGCCCCAGCATTTT. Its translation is CASSGEGGQPQHF.

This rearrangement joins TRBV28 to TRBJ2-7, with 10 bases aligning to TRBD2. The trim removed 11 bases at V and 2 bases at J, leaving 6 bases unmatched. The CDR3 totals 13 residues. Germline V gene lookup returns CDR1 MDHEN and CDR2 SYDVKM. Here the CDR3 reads CAGRTSGTYEQYF. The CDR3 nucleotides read TGTGCCGGGAGGACTAGCGGAACCTACGAGCAGTACTTC.

The CDR3 DNA follows: TGTGCCAGCAGCCCGACAGGGTGGCGTCAGCCCCAGCATTTT. This codes for CASSPTGWRQPQHF. V and J are TRBV9 and TRBJ1-5, with 7 bases identical to TRBD1. J gave up 6 bases and V 4 bases, and 7 bases lay outside the gene matches. Germline V gives CDR1 SGDLS, CDR2 YYNGEE. The CDR3 is 14 residues long.

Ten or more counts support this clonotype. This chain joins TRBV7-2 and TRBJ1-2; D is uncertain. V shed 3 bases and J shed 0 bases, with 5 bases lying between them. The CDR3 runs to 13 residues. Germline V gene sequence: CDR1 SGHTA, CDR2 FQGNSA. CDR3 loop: CASSFDSNYGYTF. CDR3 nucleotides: TGTGCCAGCAGCTTTGACTCTAACTATGGCTACACCTTC.

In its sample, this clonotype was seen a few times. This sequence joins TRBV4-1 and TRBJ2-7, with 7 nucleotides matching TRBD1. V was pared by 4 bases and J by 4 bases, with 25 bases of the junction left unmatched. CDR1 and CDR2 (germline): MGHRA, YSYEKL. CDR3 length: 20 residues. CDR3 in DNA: TGCGCCAGCAGCCGCCAGGGACAGCCAACCAGTTACGAGTGGGGTTACGAGCAGTACTTC. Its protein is CASSRQGQPTSYEWGYEQYF.

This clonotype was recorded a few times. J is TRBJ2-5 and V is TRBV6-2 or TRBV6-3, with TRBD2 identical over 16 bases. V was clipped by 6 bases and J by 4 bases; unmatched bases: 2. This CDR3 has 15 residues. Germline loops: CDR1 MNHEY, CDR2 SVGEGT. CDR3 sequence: CASRGLAGGVETQYF. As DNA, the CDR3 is TGTGCCAGCAGGGGACTAGCGGGAGGGGTAGAGACCCAGTACTTC.

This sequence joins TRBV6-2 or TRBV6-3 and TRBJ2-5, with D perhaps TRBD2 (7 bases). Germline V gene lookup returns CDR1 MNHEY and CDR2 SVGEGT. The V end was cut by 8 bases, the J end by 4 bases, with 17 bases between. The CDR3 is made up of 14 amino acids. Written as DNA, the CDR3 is TGTGCCAGCGACCACAGGGAGGGGGTAGAGACCCAGTACTTC. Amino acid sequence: CASDHREGVETQYF.

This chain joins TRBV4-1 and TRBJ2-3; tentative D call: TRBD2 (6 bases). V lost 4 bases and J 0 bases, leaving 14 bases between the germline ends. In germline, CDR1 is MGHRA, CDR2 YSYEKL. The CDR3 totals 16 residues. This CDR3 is CASSLLGSGSTDTQYF. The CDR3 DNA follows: TGCGCCAGCAGCCTACTAGGGAGCGGGAGCACAGATACGCAGTATTTT.

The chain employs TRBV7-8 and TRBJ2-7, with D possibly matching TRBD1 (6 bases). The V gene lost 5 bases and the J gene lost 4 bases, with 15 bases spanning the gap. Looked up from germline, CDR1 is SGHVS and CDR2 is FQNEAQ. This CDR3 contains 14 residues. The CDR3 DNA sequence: TGTGCCAGCAGCAATCCGACAGGATTGTACGAGCAGTACTTC. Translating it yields CASSNPTGLYEQYF.

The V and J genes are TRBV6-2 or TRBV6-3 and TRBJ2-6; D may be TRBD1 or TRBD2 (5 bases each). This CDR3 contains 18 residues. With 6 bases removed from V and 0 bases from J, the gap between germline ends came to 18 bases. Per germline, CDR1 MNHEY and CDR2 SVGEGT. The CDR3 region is CASRFLSGTSSGANVLTF. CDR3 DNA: TGTGCCAGCAGATTCCTCTCCGGGACGAGCTCTGGGGCCAACGTCCTGACTTTC.

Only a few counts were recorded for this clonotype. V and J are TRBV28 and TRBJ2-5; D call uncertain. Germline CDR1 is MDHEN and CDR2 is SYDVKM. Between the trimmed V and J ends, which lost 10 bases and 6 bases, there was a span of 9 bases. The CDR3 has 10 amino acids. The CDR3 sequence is CATQSKTQYF. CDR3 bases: TGTGCCACGCAAAGCAAGACCCAGTACTTC.

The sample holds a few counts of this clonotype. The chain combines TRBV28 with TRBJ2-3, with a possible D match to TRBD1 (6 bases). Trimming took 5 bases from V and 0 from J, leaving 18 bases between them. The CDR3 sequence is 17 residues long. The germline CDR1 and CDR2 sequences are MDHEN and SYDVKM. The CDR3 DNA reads TGTGCCAGCAGTCCCCGACAGGTATCATTTAGCACAGATACGCAGTATTTT. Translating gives CASSPRQVSFSTDTQYF.

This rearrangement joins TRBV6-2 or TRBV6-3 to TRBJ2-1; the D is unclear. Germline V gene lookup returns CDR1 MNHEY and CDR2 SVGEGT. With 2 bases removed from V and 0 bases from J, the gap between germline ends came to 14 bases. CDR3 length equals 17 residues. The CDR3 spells CASSYAVLPPSYNEQFF. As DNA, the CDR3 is TGTGCCAGCAGTTACGCTGTTCTGCCTCCCTCCTACAATGAGCAGTTCTTC.

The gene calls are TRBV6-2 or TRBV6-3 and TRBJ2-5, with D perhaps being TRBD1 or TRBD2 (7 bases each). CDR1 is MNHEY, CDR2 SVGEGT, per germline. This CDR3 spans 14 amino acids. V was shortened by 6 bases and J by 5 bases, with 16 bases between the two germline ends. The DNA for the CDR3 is TGTGCCAGCAGCTCACAGGGGAGGGCGGAGACCCAGTACTTC. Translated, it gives CASSSQGRAETQYF.

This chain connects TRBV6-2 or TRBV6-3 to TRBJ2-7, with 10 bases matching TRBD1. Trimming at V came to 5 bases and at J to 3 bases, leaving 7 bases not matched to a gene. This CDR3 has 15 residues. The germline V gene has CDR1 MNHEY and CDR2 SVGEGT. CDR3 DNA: TGTGCCAGCAGTCGCCCGGGACAGGGGATCTACGAGCAGTACTTC. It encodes CASSRPGQGIYEQYF.

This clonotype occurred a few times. CDR3 protein: CASSLRTVTTLELFF. The CDR3 nucleotides are TGTGCCAGCAGTTTGCGAACAGTAACAACTCTAGAGCTGTTTTTT. This sequence joins TRBV28 and TRBJ2-2; D is uncertain. The CDR3 totals 15 residues. The germline gives CDR1 MDHEN, CDR2 SYDVKM. Trimming took off 3 bases at V and 11 bases at J, with 19 bases between the two ends.

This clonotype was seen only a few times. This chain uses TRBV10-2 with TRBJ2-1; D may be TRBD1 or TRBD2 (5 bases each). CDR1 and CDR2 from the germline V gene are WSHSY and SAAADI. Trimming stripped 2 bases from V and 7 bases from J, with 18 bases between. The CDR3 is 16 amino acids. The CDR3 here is CASSETGTSSPNEQFF. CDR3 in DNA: TGCGCCAGCAGTGAGACCGGGACCTCTAGTCCGAATGAGCAGTTCTTC.

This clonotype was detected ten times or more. In DNA form, the CDR3 reads TGTGCCAGCAGCCAAGATCTCAGGGATCAGCCCCAGCATTTT. Its protein product is CASSQDLRDQPQHF. The J gene is TRBJ1-5, the V gene TRBV4-2; a possible D gene is TRBD1 (5 bases). The germline CDR1 and CDR2 sequences are LGHNA and YNFKEQ. This CDR3 region has 14 residues. Trimming stripped 0 bases from V and 5 bases from J, with 8 bases between.

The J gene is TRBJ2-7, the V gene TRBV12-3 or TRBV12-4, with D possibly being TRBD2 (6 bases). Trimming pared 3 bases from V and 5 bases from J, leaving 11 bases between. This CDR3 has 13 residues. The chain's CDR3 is CASSLGGSDEQYF. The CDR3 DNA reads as TGTGCCAGCAGTTTGGGGGGTAGTGACGAGCAGTACTTC.

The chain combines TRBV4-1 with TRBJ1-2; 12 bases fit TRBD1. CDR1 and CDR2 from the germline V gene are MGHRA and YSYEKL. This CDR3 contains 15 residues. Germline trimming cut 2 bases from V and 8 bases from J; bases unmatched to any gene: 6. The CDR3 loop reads CASSQPGQGAKGYTF. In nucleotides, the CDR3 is TGCGCCAGCAGCCAACCGGGACAGGGGGCTAAAGGCTACACCTTC.

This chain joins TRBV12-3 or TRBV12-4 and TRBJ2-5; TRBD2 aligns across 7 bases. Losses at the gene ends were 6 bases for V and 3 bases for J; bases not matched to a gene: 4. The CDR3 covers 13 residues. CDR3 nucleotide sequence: TGTGCCAGCAGACCTGCGGGAGAAGAGACCCAGTACTTC. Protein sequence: CASRPAGEETQYF.

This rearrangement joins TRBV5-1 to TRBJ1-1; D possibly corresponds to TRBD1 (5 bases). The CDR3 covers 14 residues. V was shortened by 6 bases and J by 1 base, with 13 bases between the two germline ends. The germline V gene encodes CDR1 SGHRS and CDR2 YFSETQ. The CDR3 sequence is CASTHKGQNTEAFF. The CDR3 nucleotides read TGCGCCAGCACCCACAAAGGACAGAACACTGAAGCTTTCTTT.

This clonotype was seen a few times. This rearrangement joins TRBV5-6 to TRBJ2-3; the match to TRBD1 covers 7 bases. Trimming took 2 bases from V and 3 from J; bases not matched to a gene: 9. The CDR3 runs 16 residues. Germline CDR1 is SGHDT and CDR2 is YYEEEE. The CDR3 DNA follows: TGTGCCAGCAGCTTCAGCCGGGACAGCCTGACAGATACGCAGTATTTT. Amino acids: CASSFSRDSLTDTQYF. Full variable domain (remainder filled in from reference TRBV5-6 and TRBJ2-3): DAGVTQSPTHLIKTRGQQVTLRCSPKSGHDTVSWYQQALGQGPQFIFQYYEEEERQRGNFPDRFSGHQFPNYSSELNVNALLLGDSALYLCASSFSRDSLTDTQYFGPGTRLTVL.